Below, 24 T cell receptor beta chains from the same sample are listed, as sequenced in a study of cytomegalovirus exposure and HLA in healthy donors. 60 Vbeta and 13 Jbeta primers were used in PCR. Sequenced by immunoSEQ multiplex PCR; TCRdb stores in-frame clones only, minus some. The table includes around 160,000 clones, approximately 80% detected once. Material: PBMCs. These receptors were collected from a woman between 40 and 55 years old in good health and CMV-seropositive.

DNA for the CDR3: TGTGCCAGCACCACAACGAACACCGGGGAGCTGTTTTTT. Translated, it gives CASTTTNTGELFF. The gene calls are TRBV9 and TRBJ2-2; D is uncertain. Trimming took 6 bases from V and 0 from J, leaving 6 bases between them. The CDR3 length is 13 residues. Germline V CDR1 and CDR2: SGDLS, YYNGEE.

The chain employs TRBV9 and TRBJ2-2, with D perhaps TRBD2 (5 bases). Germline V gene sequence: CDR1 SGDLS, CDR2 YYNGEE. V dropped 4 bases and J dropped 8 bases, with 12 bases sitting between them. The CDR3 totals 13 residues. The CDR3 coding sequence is TGTGCCAGCAGCCCGCAACTAGGAGGGGAGCTGTTTTTT. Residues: CASSPQLGGELFF.

The CDR3: CASAYGTGGFEQYF. CDR3 in DNA: TGTGCCAGCGCCTACGGGACAGGGGGTTTCGAGCAGTACTTC. The V and J genes are TRBV6-5 and TRBJ2-5; TRBD1 matches at 11 bases. The J call may be incorrect, as the DNA end agrees better with TRBJ2-7. The CDR3 has 14 amino acids. Germline CDR1 reads MNHEY; CDR2 reads SVGAGI.

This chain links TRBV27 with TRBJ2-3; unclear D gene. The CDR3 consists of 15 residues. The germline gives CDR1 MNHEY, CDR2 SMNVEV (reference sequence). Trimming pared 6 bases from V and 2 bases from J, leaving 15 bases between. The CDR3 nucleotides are TGTGCCAGCAGCCCAGACTGGAAGAACACAGATACGCAGTATTTT. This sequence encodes CASSPDWKNTDTQYF.

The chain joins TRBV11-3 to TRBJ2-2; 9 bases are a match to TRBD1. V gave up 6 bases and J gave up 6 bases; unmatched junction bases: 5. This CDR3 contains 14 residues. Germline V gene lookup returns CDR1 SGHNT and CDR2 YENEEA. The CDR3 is CASSLQGAAGELFF. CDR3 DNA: TGTGCCAGCAGTTTACAGGGGGCGGCCGGGGAGCTGTTTTTT.

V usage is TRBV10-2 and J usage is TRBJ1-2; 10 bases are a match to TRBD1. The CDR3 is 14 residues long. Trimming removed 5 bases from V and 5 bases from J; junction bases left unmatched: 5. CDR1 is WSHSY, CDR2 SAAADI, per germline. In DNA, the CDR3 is TGCGCCAGCAGTCGTGACAGGGGGCAGTATGGCTACACCTTC. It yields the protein CASSRDRGQYGYTF.

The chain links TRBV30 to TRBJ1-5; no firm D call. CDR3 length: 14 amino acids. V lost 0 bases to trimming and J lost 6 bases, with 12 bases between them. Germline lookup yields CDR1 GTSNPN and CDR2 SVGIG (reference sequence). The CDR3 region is CAWSVGPLGQPQHF. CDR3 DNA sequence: TGTGCCTGGAGTGTAGGTCCGCTAGGTCAGCCCCAGCATTTT. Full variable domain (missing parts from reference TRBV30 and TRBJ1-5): SQTIHQWPATLVQPVGSPLSLECTVEGTSNPNLYWYRQAAGRGLQLLFYSVGIGQISSEVPQNLSASRPQDRQFILSSKKLLLSDSGFYLCAWSVGPLGQPQHFGDGTRLSIL.

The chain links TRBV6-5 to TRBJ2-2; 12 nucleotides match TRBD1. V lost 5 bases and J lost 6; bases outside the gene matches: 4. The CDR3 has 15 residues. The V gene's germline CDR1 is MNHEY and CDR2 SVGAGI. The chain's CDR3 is CASSQGQGAPGELFF. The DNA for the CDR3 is TGTGCCAGCAGTCAGGGACAGGGGGCGCCCGGGGAGCTGTTTTTT.

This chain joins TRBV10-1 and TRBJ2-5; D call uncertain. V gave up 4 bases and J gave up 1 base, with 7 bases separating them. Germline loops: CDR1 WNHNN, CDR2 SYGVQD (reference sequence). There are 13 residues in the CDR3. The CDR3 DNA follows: TGCGCCAGCAGTGGCCACAGCCAAGAGACCCAGTACTTC. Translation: CASSGHSQETQYF.

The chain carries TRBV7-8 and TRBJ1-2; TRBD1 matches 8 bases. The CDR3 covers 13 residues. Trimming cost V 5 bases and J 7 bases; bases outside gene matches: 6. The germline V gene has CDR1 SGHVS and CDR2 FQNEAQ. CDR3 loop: CASSAGQGSGYTF. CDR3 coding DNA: TGTGCCAGCAGCGCTGGACAGGGTTCTGGCTACACCTTC.

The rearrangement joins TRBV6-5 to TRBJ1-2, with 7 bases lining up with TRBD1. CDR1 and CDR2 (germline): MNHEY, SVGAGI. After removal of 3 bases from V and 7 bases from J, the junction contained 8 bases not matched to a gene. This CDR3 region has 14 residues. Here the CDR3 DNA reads TGTGCCAGCAGTTATTCGGGACAGCCGTCTGGCTACACCTTC. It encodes CASSYSGQPSGYTF.

In nucleotides, the CDR3 is TGTGCCATCAGGGGACAGGGGGCCTACGAGCAGTACTTC. It specifies CAIRGQGAYEQYF. J is TRBJ2-7 and V is TRBV10-3, with 11 bases identical to TRBD1. The CDR3 has 13 residues. With 6 bases clipped from V and 2 bases from J, the junction kept 0 bases outside the gene matches. CDR1 is ENHRY, CDR2 SYGVKD, per germline.

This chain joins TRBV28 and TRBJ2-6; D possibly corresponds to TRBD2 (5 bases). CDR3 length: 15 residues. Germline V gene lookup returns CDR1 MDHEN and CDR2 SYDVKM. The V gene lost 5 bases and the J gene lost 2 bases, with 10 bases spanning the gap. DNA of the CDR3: TGTGCCAGCAGTCCCCCCGGGGCTGGGGCCAACGTCCTGACTTTC. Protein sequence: CASSPPGAGANVLTF.

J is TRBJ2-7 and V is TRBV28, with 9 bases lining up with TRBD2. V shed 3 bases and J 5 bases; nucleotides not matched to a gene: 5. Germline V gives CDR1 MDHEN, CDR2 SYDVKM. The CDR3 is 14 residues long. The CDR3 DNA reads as TGTGCCAGCAGTTTCTCAGCGGGAGGTAACGAGCAGTACTTC. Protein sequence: CASSFSAGGNEQYF.

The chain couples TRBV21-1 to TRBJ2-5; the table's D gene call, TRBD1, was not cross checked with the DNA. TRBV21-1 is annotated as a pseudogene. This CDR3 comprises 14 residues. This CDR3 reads CASSKLTGEETQYF. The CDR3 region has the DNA TGTGCCAGCAGCAAACTAACAGGGGAAGAGACCCAGTACTTC.

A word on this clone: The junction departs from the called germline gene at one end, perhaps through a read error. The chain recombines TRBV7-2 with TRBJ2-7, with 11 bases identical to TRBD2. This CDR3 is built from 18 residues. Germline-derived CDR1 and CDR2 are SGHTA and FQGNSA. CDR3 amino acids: CASNLGPPTSGSRREQYF. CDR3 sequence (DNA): TGTGCCAGCAACTTAGGACCCCCCACTAGCGGGAGTAGGCGCGAGCAGTACTTC.

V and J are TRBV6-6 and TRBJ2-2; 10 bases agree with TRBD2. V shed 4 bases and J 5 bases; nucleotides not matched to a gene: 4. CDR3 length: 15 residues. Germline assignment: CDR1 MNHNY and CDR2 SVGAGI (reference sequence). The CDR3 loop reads CASSSSGRETGELFF. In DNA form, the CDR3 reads TGTGCCAGCAGTTCCAGCGGGAGGGAAACCGGGGAGCTGTTTTTT.

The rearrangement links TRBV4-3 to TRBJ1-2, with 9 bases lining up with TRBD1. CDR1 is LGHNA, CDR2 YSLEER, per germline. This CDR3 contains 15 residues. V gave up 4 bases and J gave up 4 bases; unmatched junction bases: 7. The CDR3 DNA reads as TGCGCCAGCAGCCTCCACAGGGGGCAGGGCTATGGCTACACCTTC. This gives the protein CASSLHRGQGYGYTF.

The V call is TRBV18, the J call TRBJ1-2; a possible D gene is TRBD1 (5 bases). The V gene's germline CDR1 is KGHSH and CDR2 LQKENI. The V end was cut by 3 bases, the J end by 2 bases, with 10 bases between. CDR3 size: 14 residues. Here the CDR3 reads CASSPRQWNYGYTF. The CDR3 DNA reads TGTGCCAGCTCACCTCGACAGTGGAACTATGGCTACACCTTC.

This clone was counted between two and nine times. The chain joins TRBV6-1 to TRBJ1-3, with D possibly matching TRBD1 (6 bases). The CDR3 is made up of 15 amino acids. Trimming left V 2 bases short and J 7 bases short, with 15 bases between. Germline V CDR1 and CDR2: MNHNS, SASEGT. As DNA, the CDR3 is TGTGCCAGCAGTGAACCACAGGGTATCACGAACACCATATATTTT. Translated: CASSEPQGITNTIYF.

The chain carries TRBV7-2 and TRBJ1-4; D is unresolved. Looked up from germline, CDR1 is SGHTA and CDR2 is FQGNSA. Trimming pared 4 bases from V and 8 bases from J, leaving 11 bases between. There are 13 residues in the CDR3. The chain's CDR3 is CASSSSPPEKLFF. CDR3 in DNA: TGTGCCAGCAGCTCCTCTCCCCCGGAAAAACTGTTTTTT.

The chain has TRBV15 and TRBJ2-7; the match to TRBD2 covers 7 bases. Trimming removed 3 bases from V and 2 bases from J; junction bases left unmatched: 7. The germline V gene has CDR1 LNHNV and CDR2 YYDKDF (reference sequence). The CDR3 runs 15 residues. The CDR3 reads CATSRVAGIPYEQYF. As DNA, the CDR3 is TGTGCCACCAGCAGGGTAGCGGGCATACCCTACGAGCAGTACTTC.

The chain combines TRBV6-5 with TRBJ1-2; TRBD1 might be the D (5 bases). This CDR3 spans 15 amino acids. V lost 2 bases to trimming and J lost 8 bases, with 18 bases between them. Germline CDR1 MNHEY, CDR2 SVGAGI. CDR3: CASSYQAGRLDGYTF. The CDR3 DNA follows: TGTGCCAGCAGTTACCAGGCAGGGCGACTGGACGGCTACACCTTC.

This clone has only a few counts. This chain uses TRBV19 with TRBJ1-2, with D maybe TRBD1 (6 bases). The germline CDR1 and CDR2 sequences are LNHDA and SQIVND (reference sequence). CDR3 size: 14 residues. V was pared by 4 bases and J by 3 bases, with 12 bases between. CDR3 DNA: TGTGCCAGTAGTAACAGGGTAATGGACTATGGCTACACCTTC. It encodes CASSNRVMDYGYTF.